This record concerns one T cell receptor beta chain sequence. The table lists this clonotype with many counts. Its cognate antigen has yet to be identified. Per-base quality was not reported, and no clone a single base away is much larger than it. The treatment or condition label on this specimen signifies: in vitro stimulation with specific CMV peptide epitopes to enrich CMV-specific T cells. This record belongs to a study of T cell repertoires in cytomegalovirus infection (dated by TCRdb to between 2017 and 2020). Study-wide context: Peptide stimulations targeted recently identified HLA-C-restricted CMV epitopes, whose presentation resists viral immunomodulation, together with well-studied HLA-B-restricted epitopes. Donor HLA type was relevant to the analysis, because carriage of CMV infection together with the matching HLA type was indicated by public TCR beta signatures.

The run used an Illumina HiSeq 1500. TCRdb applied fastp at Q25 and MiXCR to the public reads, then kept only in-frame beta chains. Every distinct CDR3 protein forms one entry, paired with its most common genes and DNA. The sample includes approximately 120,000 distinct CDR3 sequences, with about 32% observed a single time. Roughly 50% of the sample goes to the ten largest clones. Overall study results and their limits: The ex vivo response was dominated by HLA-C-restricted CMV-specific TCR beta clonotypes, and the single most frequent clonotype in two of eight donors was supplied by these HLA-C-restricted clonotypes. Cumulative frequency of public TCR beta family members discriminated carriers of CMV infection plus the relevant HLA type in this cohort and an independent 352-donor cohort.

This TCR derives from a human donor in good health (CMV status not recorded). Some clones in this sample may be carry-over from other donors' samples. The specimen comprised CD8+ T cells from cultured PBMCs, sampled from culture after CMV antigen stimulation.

At the DNA level, the sequence is TGTGCCAGCAGCTCGCGAACTAGCGCCGTCCACAATGAGCAGTTCTTC. Its protein reads: CASSSRTSAVHNEQFF. The V and J segments used are TRBV7-2 and TRBJ2-1; 7 central bases correspond to TRBD2. CDR1 is given as SGHTA and CDR2 as FQGNSA, both from the germline V gene. Reading from cysteine to phenylalanine, the CDR3 counts 16 amino acids. The sequence is cut down to CDR3 DNA, 48 bases in frame from base 1. Ends trimmed: V by 4 bases, J by 5 bases; bases unmatched to a gene: 11.